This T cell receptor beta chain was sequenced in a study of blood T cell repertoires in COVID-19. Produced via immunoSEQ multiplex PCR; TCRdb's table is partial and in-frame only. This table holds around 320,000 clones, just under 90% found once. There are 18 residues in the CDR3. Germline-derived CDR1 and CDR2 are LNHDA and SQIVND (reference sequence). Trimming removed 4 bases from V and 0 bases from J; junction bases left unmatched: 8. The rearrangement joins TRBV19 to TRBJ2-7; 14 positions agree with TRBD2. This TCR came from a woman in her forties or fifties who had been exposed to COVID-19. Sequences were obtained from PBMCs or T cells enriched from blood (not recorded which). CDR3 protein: CASSTGLAGGKSSYEQYF. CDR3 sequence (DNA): TGTGCCAGTAGTACCGGACTAGCGGGGGGCAAGAGCTCCTACGAGCAGTACTTC.